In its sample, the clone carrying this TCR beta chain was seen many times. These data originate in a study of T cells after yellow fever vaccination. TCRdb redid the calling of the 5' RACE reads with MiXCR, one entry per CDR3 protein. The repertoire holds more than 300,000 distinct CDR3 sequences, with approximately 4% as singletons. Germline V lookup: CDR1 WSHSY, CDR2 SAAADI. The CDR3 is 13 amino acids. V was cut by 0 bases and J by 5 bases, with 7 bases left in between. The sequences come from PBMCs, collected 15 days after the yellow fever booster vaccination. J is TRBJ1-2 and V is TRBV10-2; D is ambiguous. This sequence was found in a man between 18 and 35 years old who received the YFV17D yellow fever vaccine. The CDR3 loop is CASSESSGYGYTF. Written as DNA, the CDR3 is TGCGCCAGCAGTGAGTCGAGTGGGTATGGCTACACCTTC.